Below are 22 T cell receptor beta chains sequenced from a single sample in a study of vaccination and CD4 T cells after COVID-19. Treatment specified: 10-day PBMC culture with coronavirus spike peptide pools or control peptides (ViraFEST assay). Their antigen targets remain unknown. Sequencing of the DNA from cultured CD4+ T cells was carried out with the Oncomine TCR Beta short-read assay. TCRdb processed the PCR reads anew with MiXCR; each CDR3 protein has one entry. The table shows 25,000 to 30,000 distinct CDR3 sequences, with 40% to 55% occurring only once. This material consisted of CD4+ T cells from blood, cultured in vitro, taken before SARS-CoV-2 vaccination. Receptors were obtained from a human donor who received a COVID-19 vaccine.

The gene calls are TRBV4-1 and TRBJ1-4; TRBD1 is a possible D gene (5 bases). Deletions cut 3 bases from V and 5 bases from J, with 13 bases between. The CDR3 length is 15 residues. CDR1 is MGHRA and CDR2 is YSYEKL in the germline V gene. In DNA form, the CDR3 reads TGCGCCAGCAGCCAGAACTCAGGGTTCAATGAAAAACTGTTTTTT. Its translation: CASSQNSGFNEKLFF.

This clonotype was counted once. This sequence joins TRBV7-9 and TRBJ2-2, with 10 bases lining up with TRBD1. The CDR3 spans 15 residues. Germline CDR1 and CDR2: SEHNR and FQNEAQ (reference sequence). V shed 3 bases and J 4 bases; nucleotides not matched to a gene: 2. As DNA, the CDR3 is TGTGCCAGCAGCTTGACAGGGGGCACCACCGGGGAGCTGTTTTTT. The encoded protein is CASSLTGGTTGELFF.

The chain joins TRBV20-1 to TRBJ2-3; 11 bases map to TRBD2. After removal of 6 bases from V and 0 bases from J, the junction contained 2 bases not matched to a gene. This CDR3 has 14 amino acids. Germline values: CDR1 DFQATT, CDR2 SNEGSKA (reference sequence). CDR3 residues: CSASSGGSTDTQYF. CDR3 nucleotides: TGCAGTGCCTCTAGCGGGGGGAGCACAGATACGCAGTATTTT.

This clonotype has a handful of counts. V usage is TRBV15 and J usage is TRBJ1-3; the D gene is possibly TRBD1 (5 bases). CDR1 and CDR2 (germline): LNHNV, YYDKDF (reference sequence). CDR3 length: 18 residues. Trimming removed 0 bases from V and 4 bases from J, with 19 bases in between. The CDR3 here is CATSRDLPGAGRGNTIYF. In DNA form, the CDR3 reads TGTGCCACCAGCAGAGATCTCCCCGGGGCAGGGCGAGGAAACACCATATATTTT. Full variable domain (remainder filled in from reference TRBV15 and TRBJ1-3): DAMVIQNPRYQVTQFGKPVTLSCSQTLNHNVMYWYQQKSSQAPKLLFHYYDKDFNNEADTPDNFQSRRPNTSFCFLDIRSPGLGDTAMYLCATSRDLPGAGRGNTIYFGEGSWLTVV.

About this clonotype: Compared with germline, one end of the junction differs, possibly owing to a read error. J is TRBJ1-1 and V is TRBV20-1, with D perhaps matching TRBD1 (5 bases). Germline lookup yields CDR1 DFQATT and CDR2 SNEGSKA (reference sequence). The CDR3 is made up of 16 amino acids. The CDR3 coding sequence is TGCAGTGCCAGAGGCCCGCCGAGACCCCAGGGCACTGAAGCTTTCTTT. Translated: CSARGPPRPQGTEAFF.

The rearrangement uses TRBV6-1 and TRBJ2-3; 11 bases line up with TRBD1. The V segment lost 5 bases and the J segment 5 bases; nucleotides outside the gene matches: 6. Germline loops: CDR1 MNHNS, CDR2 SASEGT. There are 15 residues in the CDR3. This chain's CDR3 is CASSRGQGVGDTQYF. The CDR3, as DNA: TGTGCCAGCAGTCGGGGACAGGGGGTAGGAGATACGCAGTATTTT.

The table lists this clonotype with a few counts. CDR3 DNA sequence: TGTGCCAGCAGCGTAGAGGCGGGGACGAACACTGAAGCTTTCTTT. Translated, it gives CASSVEAGTNTEAFF. The chain carries TRBV9 and TRBJ1-1; D possibly corresponds to TRBD1 (5 bases). Per germline, CDR1 SGDLS and CDR2 YYNGEE. This CDR3 contains 15 residues. Between the trimmed V and J ends, which lost 0 bases and 1 base, there was a span of 10 bases. Variable domain in full (rest from reference TRBV9 and TRBJ1-1): DSGVTQTPKHLITATGQRVTLRCSPRSGDLSVYWYQQSLDQGLQFLIQYYNGEERAKGNILERFSAQQFPDLHSELNLSSLELGDSALYFCASSVEAGTNTEAFFGQGTRLTVV.

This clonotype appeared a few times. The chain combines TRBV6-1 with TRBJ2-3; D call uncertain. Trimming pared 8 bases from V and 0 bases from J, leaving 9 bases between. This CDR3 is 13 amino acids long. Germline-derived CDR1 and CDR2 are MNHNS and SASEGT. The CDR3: CASHLTSTDTQYF. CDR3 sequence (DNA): TGTGCCAGCCATCTCACTAGCACAGATACGCAGTATTTT.

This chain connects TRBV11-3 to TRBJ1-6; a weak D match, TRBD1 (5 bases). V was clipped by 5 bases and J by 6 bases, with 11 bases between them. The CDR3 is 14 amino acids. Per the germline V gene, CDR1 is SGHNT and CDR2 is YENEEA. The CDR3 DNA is TGTGCCAGCAGCGTGCGGGACCCTAATTCACCCCTCCACTTT. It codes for CASSVRDPNSPLHF.

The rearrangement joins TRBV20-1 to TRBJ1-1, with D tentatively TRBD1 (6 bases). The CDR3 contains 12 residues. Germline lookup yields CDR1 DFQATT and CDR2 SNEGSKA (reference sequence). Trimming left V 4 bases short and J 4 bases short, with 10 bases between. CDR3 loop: CSANRESTEAFF. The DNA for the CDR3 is TGCAGTGCTAACAGGGAGAGCACTGAAGCTTTCTTT.

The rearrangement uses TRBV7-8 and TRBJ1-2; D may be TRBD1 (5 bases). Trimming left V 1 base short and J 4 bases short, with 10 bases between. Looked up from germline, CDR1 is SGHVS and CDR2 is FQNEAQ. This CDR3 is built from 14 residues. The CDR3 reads CASSLDSQGYGYTF. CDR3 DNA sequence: TGTGCCAGCAGCTTAGATTCCCAGGGCTATGGCTACACCTTC.

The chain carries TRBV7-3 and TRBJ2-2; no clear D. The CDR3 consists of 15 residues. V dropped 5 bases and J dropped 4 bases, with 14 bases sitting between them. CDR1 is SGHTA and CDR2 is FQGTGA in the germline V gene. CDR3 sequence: CASSQNGRATGELFF. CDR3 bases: TGTGCCAGCAGCCAAAACGGACGAGCCACCGGGGAGCTGTTTTTT.

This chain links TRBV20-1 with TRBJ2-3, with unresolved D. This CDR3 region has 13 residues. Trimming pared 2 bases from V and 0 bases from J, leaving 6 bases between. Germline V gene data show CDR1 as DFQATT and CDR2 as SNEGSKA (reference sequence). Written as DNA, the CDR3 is TGCAGTGCTAGACAGACTAGCACAGATACGCAGTATTTT. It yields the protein CSARQTSTDTQYF.

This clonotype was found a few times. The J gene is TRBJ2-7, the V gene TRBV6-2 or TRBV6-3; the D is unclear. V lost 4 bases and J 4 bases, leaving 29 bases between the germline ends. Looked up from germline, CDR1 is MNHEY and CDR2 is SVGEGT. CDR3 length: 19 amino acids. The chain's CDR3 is CASSFSPRIVRTRTYEQYF. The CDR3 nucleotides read TGTGCCAGCAGTTTCTCCCCCCGTATAGTGAGGACCCGAACATACGAGCAGTACTTC.

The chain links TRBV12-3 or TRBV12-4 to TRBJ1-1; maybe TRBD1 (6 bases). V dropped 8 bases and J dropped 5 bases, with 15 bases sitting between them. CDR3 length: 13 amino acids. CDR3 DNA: TGTGCCAGCCGTCTCGGGGGCGGGACTGAAGCTTTCTTT. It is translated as CASRLGGGTEAFF.

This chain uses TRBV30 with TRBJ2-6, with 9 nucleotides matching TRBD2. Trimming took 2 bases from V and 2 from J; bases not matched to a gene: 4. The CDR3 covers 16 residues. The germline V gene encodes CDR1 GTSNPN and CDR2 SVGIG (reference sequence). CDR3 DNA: TGTGCCTGGAGTTTGCGGGGGGGCACTGGGGCCAACGTCCTGACTTTC. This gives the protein CAWSLRGGTGANVLTF.

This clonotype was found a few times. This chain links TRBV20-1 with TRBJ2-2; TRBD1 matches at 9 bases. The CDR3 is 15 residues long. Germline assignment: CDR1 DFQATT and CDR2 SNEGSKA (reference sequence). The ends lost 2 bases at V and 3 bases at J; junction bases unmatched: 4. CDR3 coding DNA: TGCAGTGCTAGAACGGGACAGGGAGACACCGGGGAGCTGTTTTTT. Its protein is CSARTGQGDTGELFF.

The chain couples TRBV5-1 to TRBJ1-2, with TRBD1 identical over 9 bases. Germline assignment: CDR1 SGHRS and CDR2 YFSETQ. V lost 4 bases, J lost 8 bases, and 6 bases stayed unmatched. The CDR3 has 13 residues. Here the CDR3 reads CASSPDRGVGYTF. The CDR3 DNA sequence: TGCGCCAGCAGCCCGGACAGGGGAGTAGGCTACACCTTC.

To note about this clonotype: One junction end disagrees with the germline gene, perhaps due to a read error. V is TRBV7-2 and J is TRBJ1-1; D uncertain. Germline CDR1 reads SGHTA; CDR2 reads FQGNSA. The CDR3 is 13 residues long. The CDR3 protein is CASSPSPNTEAFF. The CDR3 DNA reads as TGTGCCAGCAGCCCCTCCCCGAACACTGAGGCTTTCTTT.

The CDR3 bases are TGTGCCAGCAGCAATCCTTGCCTCCGGGACAAGAATAATTCACCCCTCCACTTT. Protein sequence: CASSNPCLRDKNNSPLHF. The chain employs TRBV21-1 and TRBJ1-6; TRBD1 was called by the table and not checked on the DNA. TRBV21-1 is a recognized pseudogene. The CDR3 sequence is 18 residues long.

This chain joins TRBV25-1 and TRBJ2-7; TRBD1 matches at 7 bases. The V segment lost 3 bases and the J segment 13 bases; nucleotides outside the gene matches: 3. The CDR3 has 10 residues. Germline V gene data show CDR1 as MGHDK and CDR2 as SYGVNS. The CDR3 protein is CASSDRQGYF. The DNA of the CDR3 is TGTGCCAGCAGTGACCGACAGGGATACTTC.

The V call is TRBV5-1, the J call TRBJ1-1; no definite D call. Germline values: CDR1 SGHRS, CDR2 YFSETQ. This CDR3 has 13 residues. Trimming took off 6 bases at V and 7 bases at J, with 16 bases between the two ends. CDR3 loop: CASNPGSDNEAFF. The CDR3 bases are TGCGCCAGCAACCCGGGCAGCGACAATGAAGCTTTCTTT.